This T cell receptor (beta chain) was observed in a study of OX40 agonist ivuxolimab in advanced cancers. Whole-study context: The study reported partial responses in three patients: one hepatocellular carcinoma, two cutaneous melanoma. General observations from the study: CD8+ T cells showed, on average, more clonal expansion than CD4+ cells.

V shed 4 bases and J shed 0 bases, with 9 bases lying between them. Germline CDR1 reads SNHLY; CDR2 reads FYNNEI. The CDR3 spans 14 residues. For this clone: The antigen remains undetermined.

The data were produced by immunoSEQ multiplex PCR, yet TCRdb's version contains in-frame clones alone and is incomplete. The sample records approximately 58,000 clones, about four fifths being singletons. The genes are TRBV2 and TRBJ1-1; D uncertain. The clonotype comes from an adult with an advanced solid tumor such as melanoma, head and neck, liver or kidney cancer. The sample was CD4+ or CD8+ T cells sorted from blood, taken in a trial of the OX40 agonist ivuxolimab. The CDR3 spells CASSAGGLNTEAFF. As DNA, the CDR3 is TGTGCCAGCAGTGCCGGTGGTCTGAACACTGAAGCTTTCTTT.